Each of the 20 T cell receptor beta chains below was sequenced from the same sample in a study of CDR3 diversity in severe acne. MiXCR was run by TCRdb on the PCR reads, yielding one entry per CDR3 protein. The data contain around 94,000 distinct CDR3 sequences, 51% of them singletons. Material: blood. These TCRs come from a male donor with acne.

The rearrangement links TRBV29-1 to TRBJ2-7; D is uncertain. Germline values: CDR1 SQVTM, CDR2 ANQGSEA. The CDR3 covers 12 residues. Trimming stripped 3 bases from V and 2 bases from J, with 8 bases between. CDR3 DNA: TGCAGCGTTGAGGAGTCCCCCTACGAGCAGTACTTC. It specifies CSVEESPYEQYF.

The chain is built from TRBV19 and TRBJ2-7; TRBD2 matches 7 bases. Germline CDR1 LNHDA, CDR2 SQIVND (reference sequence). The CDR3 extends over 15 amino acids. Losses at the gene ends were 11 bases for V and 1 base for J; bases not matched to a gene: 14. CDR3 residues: CAWSRRGGGSYEQYV. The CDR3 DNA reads TGTGCCTGGAGTCGTAGGGGCGGGGGATCCTACGAGCAGTACGTC.

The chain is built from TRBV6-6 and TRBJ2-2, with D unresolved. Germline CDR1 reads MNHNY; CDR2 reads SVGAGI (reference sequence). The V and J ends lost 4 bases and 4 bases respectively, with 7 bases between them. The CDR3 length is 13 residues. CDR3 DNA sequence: TGTGCCAGCAGTTCTACAAGCACCGGGGAGCTGTTTTTT. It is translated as CASSSTSTGELFF.

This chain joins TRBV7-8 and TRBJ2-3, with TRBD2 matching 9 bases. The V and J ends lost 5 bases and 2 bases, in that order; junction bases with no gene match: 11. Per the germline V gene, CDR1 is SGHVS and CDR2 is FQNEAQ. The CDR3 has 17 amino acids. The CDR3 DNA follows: TGTGCCAGCAGCCTACGATACGCTAGCGGGATCACAGATACGCAGTATTTT. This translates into CASSLRYASGITDTQYF.

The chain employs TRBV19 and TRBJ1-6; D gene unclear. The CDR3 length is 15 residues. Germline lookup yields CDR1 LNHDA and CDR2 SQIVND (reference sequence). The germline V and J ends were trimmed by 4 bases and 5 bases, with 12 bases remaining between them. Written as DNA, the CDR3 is TGTGCCAGTAGTACCCGGAGTTCGGATAATTCACCCCTCCACTTT. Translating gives CASSTRSSDNSPLHF. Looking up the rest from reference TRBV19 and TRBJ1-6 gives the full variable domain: DGGITQSPKYLFRKEGQNVTLSCEQNLNHDAMYWYRQDPGQGLRLIYYSQIVNDFQKGDIAEGYSVSREKKESFPLTVTSAQKNPTAFYLCASSTRSSDNSPLHFGNGTRLTVT.

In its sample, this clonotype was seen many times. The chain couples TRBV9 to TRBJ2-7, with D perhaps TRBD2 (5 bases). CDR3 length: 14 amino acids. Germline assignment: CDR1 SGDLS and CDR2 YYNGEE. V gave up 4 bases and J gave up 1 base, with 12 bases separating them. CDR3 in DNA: TGTGCCAGCAGCCTCGGGGTCGCGTCCTACGAGCAGTACTTC. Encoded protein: CASSLGVASYEQYF.

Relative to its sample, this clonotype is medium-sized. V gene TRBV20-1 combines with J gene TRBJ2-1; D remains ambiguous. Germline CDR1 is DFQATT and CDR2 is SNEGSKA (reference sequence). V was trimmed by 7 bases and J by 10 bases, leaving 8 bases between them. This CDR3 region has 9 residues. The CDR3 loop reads CSVEAEQFF. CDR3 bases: TGCAGTGTTGAAGCGGAGCAGTTCTTC.

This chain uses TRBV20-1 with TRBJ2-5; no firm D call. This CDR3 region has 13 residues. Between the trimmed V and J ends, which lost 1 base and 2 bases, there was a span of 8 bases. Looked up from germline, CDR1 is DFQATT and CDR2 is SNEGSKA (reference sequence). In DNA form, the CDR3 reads TGCAGTGCTAGAGCGACGCGACAAGAGACCCAGTACTTC. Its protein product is CSARATRQETQYF.

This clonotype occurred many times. The CDR3 DNA reads as TGTGCCTCTAGCGGGAGTGGTTACGAGCAGTACTTC. Translating gives CASSGSGYEQYF. This chain connects TRBV10-3 to TRBJ2-7; TRBD2 agrees at 10 bases. The V and J ends lost 11 bases and 4 bases, in that order; junction bases with no gene match: 5. This CDR3 is built from 12 residues. Germline V gene lookup returns CDR1 ENHRY and CDR2 SYGVKD.

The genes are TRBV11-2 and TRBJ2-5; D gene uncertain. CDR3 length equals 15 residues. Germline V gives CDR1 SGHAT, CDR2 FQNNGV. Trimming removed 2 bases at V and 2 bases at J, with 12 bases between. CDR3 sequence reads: CASSLRVVGQETQYF. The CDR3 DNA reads TGTGCCAGCAGCTTAAGAGTTGTGGGTCAAGAGACCCAGTACTTC. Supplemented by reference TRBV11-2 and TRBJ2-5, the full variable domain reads EAGVAQSPRYKIIEKRQSVAFWCNPISGHATLYWYQQILGQGPKLLIQFQNNGVVDDSQLPKDRFSAERLKGVDSTLKIQPAKLEDSAVYLCASSLRVVGQETQYFGPGTRLLVL.

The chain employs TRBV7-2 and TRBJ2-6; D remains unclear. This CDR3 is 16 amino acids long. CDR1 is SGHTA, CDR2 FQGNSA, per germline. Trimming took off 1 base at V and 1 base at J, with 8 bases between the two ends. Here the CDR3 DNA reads TGTGCCAGCAGCTTAGTGGAATGGTCTGGGGCCAACGTCCTGACTTTC. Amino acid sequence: CASSLVEWSGANVLTF. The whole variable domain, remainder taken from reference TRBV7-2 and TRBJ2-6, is GAGVSQSPSNKVTEKGKDVELRCDPISGHTALYWYRQSLGQGLEFLIYFQGNSAPDKSGLPSDRFSAERTGGSVSTLTIQRTQQEDSAVYLCASSLVEWSGANVLTFGAGSRLTVL.

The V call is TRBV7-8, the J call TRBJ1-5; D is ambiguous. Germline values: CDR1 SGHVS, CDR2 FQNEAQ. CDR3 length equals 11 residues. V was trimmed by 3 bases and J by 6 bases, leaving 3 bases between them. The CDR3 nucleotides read TGTGCCAGCAGCTTGCTTCAGCCCCAGCATTTT. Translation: CASSLLQPQHF.

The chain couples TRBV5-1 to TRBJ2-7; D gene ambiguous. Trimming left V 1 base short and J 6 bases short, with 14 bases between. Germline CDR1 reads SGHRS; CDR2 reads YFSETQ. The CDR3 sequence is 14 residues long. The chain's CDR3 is CASSLFSVGGEQYF. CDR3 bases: TGCGCCAGCAGCTTGTTTTCGGTTGGCGGCGAGCAGTACTTC. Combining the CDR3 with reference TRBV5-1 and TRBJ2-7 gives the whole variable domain KAGVTQTPRYLIKTRGQQVTLSCSPISGHRSVSWYQQTPGQGLQFLFEYFSETQRNKGNFPGRFSGRQFSNSRSEMNVSTLELGDSALYLCASSLFSVGGEQYFGPGTRLTVT.

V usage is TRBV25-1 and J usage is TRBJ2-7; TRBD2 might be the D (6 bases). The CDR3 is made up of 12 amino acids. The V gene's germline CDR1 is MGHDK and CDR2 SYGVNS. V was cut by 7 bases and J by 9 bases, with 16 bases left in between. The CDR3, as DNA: TGTGCCAGCACCTTCGGGAGTTTGGTGCAGTACTTC. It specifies CASTFGSLVQYF.

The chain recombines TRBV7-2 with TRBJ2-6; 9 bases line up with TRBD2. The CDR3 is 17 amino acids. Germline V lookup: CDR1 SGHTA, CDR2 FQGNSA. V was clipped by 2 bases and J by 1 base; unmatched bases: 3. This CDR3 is CASSLPSGMSGANVLTF. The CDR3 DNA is TGTGCCAGCAGCTTACCTAGCGGGATGTCTGGGGCCAACGTCCTGACTTTC.

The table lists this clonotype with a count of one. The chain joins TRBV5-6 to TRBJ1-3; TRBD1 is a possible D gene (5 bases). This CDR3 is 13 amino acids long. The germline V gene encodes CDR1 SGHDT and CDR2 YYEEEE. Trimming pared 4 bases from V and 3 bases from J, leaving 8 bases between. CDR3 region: CASSPGYGNTIYF. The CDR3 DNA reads TGTGCCAGCAGCCCAGGGTATGGAAACACCATATATTTT.

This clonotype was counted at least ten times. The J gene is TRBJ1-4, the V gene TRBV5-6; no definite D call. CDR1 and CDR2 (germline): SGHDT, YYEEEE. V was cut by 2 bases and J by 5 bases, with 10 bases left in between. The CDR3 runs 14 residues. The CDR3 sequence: CASSLYRRNEKLFF. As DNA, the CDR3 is TGTGCCAGCAGCTTATACAGAAGGAATGAAAAACTGTTTTTT. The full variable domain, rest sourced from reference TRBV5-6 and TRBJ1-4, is DAGVTQSPTHLIKTRGQQVTLRCSPKSGHDTVSWYQQALGQGPQFIFQYYEEEERQRGNFPDRFSGHQFPNYSSELNVNALLLGDSALYLCASSLYRRNEKLFFGSGTQLSVL.

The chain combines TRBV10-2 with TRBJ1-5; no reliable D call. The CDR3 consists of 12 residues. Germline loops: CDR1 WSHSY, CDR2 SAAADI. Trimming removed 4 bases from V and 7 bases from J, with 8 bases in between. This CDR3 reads CASSGFEQPQHF. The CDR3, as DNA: TGCGCCAGCAGTGGGTTTGAACAGCCCCAGCATTTT.

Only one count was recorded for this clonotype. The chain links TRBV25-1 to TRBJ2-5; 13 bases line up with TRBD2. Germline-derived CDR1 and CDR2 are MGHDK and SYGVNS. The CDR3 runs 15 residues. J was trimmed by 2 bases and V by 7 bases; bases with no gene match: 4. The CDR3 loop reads CASNPGLAGQETQYF. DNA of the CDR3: TGTGCCAGCAACCCGGGACTAGCGGGGCAAGAGACCCAGTACTTC.

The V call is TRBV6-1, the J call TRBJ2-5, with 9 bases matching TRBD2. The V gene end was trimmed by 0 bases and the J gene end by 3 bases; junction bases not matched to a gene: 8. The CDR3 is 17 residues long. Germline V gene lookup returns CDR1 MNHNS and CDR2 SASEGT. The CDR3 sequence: CASSEASGRLGEETQYF. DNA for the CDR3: TGTGCCAGCAGTGAAGCTAGCGGGAGACTAGGGGAAGAGACCCAGTACTTC.